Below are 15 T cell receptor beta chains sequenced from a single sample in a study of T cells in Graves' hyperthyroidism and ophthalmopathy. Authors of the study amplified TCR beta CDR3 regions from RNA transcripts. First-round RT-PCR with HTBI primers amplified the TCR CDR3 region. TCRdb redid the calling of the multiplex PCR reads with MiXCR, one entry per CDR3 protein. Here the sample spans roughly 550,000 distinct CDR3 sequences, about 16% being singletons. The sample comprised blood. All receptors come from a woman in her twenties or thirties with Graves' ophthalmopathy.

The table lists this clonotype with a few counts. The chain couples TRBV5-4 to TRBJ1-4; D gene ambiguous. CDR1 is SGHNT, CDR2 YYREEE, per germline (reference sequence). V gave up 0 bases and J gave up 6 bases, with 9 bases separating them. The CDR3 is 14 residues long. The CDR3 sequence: CASSLGGEDEKLFF. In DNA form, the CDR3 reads TGTGCCAGCAGCTTGGGGGGAGAAGATGAAAAACTGTTTTTT.

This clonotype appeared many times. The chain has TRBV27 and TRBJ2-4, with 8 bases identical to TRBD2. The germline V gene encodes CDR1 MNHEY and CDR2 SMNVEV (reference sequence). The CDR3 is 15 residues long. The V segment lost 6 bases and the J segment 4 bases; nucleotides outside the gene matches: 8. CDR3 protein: CASSRRGAGKNIQYF. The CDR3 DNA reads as TGTGCCAGCAGCCGGCGGGGGGCAGGGAAAAACATTCAGTACTTC.

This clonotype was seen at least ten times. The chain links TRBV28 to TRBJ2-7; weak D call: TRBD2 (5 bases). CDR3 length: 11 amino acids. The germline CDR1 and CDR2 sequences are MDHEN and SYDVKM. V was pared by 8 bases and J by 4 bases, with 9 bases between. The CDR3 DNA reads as TGTGCCAGCGCGGGCCGGTACGAGCAGTACTTC. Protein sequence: CASAGRYEQYF.

The CDR3 reads CSARADLANDQPQHF. The DNA of the CDR3 is TGCAGTGCTAGAGCTGACCTGGCTAACGATCAGCCCCAGCATTTT. The chain has TRBV20-1 and TRBJ1-5; D uncertain. Per the germline V gene, CDR1 is DFQATT and CDR2 is SNEGSKA (reference sequence). The CDR3 spans 15 residues. The V and J ends lost 1 base and 5 bases respectively, with 15 bases between them.

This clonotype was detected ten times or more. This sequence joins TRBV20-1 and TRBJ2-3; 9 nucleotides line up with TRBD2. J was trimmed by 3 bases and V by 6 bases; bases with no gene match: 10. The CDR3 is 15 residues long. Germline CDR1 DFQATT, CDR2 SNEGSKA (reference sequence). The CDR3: CSAAPLAGGTDTQYF. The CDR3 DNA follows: TGCAGTGCCGCCCCCCTTGCGGGAGGGACAGATACGCAGTATTTT.

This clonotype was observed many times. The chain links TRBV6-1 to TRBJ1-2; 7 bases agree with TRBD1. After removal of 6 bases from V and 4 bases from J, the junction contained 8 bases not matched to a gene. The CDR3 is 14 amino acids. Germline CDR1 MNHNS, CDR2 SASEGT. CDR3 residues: CASSTGQSLYGYTF. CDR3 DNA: TGTGCCAGCAGCACGGGACAGTCACTCTATGGCTACACCTTC.

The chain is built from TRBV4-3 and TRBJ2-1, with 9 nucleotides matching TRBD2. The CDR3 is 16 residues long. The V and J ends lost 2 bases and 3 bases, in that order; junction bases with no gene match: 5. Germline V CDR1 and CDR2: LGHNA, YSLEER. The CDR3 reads CASSQIAGVVYNEQFF. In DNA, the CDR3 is TGCGCCAGCAGCCAAATAGCGGGAGTGGTCTACAATGAGCAGTTCTTC.

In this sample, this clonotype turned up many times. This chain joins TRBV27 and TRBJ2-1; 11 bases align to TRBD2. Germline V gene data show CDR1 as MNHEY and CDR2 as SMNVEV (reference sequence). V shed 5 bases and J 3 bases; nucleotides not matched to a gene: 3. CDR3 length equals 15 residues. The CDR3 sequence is CASSAGTSGYNEQFF. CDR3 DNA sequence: TGTGCCAGCAGTGCCGGGACTAGCGGCTACAATGAGCAGTTCTTC.

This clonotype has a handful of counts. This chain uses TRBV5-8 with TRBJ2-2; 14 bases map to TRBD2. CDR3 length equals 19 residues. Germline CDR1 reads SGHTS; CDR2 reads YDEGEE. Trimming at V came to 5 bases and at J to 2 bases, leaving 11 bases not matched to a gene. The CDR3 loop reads CASRPDGTSGRINTGELFF. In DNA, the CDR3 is TGTGCCAGCAGGCCCGACGGGACTAGCGGGAGAATTAACACCGGGGAGCTGTTTTTT. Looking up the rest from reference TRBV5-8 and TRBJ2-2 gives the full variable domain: EAGVTQSPTHLIKTRGQQATLRCSPISGHTSVYWYQQALGLGLQFLLWYDEGEERNRGNFPPRFSGRQFPNYSSELNVNALELEDSALYLCASRPDGTSGRINTGELFFGEGSRLTVL.

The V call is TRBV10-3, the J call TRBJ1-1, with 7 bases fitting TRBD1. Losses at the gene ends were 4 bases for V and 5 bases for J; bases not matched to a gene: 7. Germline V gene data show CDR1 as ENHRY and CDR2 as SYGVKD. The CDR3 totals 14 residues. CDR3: CAISGTGVKTEAFF. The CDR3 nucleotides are TGTGCCATCAGTGGAACAGGGGTTAAGACTGAAGCTTTCTTT.

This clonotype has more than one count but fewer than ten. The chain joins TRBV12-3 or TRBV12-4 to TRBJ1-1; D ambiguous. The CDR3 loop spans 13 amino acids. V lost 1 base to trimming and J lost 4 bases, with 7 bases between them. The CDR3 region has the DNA TGTGCCAGCAGTTTAGACATATTCACTGAAGCTTTCTTT. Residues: CASSLDIFTEAFF.

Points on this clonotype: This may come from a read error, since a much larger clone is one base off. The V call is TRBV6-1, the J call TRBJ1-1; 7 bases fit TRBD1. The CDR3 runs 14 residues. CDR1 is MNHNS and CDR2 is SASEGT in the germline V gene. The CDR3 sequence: CVSSGTALNTEAFF. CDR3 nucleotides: TGTGTCAGCAGTGGGACAGCACTGAACACTGAAGCTTTCTTT.

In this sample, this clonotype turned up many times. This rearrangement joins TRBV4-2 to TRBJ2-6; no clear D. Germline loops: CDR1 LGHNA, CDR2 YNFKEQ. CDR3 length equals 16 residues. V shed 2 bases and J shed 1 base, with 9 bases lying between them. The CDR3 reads CASSQTQGSGANVLTF. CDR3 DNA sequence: TGTGCCAGCAGCCAAACCCAAGGGTCTGGGGCCAACGTCCTGACTTTC.

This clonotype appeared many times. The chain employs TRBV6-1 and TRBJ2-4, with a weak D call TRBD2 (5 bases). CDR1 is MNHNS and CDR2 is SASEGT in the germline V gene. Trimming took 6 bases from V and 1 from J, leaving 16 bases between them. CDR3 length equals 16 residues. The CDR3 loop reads CASSPRTGLAKNIQYF. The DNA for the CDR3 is TGTGCCAGCAGCCCCCGAACGGGGTTGGCCAAAAACATTCAGTACTTC.

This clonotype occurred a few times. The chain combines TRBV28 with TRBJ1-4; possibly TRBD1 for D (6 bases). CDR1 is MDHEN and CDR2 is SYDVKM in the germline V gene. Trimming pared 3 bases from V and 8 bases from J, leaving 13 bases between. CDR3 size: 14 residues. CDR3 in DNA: TGTGCCAGCAGTTTGCCAGGGGTCGAGGAAAAACTGTTTTTT. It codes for CASSLPGVEEKLFF.